Detailed here is one TCR beta chain. The sample is drawn from a study of control samples from healthy donors and cancer patients. The CDR3 covers 12 residues. The germline V gene has CDR1 ENHRY and CDR2 SYGVKD. The V end was cut by 7 bases, the J end by 4 bases, with 10 bases between. The table came from immunoSEQ multiplex PCR; TCRdb's copy has only in-frame clones and leaves some out. The sample lists 130,000 or so clones, 92% occurring once. This clonotype originated in a woman in her forties or fifties in good health. Sequencing input: blood. The chain employs TRBV10-3 and TRBJ1-2; D call uncertain. DNA for the CDR3: TGTGCCATCACCGAAGTGGGCTATGGCTACACCTTC. This translates into CAITEVGYGYTF.